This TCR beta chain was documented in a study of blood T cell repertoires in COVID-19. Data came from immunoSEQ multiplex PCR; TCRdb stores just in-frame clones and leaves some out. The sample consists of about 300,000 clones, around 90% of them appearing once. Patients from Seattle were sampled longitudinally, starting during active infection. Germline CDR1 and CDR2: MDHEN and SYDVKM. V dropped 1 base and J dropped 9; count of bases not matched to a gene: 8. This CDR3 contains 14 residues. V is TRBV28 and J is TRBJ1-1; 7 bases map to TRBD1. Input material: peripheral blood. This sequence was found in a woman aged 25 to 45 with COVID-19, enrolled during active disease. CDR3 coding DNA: TGTGCCAGCAGTTTATATGTAGGGGACAGACAAGCTTTCTTT. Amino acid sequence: CASSLYVGDRQAFF. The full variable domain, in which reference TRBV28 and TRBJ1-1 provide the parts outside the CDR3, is DVKVTQSSRYLVKRTGEKVFLECVQDMDHENMFWYRQDPGLGLRLIYFSYDVKMKEKGDIPEGYSVSREKKERFSLILESASTNQTSMYLCASSLYVGDRQAFFGQGTRLTVV.